The 7 T cell receptor beta chains listed next were all sequenced from one sample in a study of CD8+ T cells in alopecia areata (dated by TCRdb to the late 2010s). The library was obtained by the immunoSEQ multiplex PCR assay. RNA was extracted from all samples and reverse transcribed into cDNA as template for TCR sequencing. TCRdb provides this immuneACCESS table in a form limited to in-frame rearrangements. Some clones are lacking; in checked studies, under half of them reflect an unresolved V gene, and why the rest are absent is not known. The sample has 100,000 to 150,000 clones on record, 47% of them singletons. Of the sample, roughly 10% is held by the ten largest clones. Source material: NKG2D-low CD8+ T cells sorted from blood. The cell subset or site label, as the study defines it: sorted CD8+ NKG2D-low blood T cells. The receptors were gathered from a human donor with alopecia areata.

The rearrangement links TRBV29-1 to TRBJ1-1; TRBD1 matches 7 bases. The CDR3 consists of 15 residues. The J segment lost 6 bases and the V segment lost 5 bases, leaving 15 bases of the junction unmatched. The germline V gene encodes CDR1 SQVTM and CDR2 ANQGSEA. Written as DNA, the CDR3 is TGCAGCGTTTTAGGGGGCCCTTCTGCGTGGGCTGAAGCTTTCTTT. Translating it yields CSVLGGPSAWAEAFF. Full variable domain (outside the CDR3, taken from reference TRBV29-1 and TRBJ1-1): SAVISQKPSRDICQRGTSLTIQCQVDSQVTMMFWYRQQPGQSLTLIATANQGSEATYESGFVIDKFPISRPNLTFSTLTVSNMSPEDSSIYLCSVLGGPSAWAEAFFGQGTRLTVV.

The chain carries TRBV30 and TRBJ1-5; D unclear. Looked up from germline, CDR1 is GTSNPN and CDR2 is SVGIG (reference sequence). CDR3 length: 14 residues. V was clipped by 1 base and J by 0 bases, with 7 bases between them. The CDR3 nucleotides are TGTGCCTGGAGTGGGCCCTATAGCAATCAGCCCCAGCATTTT. Its protein is CAWSGPYSNQPQHF.

This rearrangement joins TRBV29-1 to TRBJ2-5, with a weak D call TRBD2 (6 bases). This CDR3 comprises 16 residues. V was clipped by 3 bases and J by 0 bases, with 17 bases between them. The V gene's germline CDR1 is SQVTM and CDR2 ANQGSEA. The CDR3 region has the DNA TGCAGCGTTGATGGGTTGGCGGGCGGGAACCAAGAGACCCAGTACTTC. Translating gives CSVDGLAGGNQETQYF.

The J gene is TRBJ2-2, the V gene TRBV27, with no clear D. CDR1 MNHEY and CDR2 SMNVEV come from the germline V gene (reference sequence). The V end lost 6 bases, the J end lost 7 bases, and 6 bases lay between the germline ends. The CDR3 spans 11 residues. CDR3 nucleotide sequence: TGTGCCAGCAGCGCCGGCGGGGAGCTGTTTTTT. It codes for CASSAGGELFF.

This sequence joins TRBV6-6 and TRBJ2-7, with 9 bases fitting TRBD2. Germline CDR1 reads MNHNY; CDR2 reads SVGAGI (reference sequence). The ends lost 5 bases at V and 5 bases at J; junction bases unmatched: 7. CDR3 size: 14 residues. CDR3 nucleotide sequence: TGTGCCAGCAGTAGCCTGGGACTAGCCCACGAGCAGTACTTC. It yields the protein CASSSLGLAHEQYF.

The V gene is TRBV5-6, the J gene TRBJ1-2; D remains unclear. The germline CDR1 and CDR2 sequences are SGHDT and YYEEEE. This CDR3 comprises 13 residues. Trimming stripped 4 bases from V and 4 bases from J, with 11 bases between. The CDR3 reads CASSLLSPYGYTF. The CDR3 DNA reads TGTGCCAGCAGCCTGCTGTCGCCCTATGGCTACACCTTC. Full variable domain (missing parts from reference TRBV5-6 and TRBJ1-2): DAGVTQSPTHLIKTRGQQVTLRCSPKSGHDTVSWYQQALGQGPQFIFQYYEEEERQRGNFPDRFSGHQFPNYSSELNVNALLLGDSALYLCASSLLSPYGYTFGSGTRLTVV.

The CDR3 loop reads CPAERLDPFF. Here the CDR3 DNA reads TGCCCCGCGGAGCGTCTGGATCCGTTTTTT. This rearrangement joins TRBV20-1 to TRBJ2-2; no definite D call. Germline loops: CDR1 DFQATT, CDR2 SNEGSKA (reference sequence). The CDR3 spans 10 residues.